These T cell receptor beta chains were read from a single sample in a study of cytomegalovirus exposure and HLA in healthy donors. This table comes from immunoSEQ multiplex PCR, and its TCRdb copy is limited to in-frame clones, with some not included. The data contain tens of thousands of clones, 85% to 95% of them singletons. The sequencing input was PBMCs. These receptors were obtained from a woman between 18 and 29 years old in good health and CMV-seronegative. CDR3s include the opening cysteine and the closing phenylalanine or tryptophan. The order of the fields is CDR3 length, J gene, clone size, V gene, D gene, CDR3 protein, CDR3 DNA. The D gene is left open where the match is weak. Not all rows give a size; the values are once, few, many and, for expanded clones, a class.

CDR3 length: 18; J gene: TRBJ1-2; clone size: .; V gene: TRBV7-2; D gene: .; CDR3 protein: CASSLKPPRGGIKYGYTF; CDR3 DNA: TGTGCCAGCAGCTTAAAGCCGCCCCGCGGGGGAATCAAATATGGCTACACCTTC
CDR3 length: 16; J gene: TRBJ2-2; clone size: .; V gene: TRBV2; D gene: .; CDR3 protein: CASSEFSQANTGELFF; CDR3 DNA: TGTGCCAGCAGTGAATTTAGTCAGGCGAACACCGGGGAGCTGTTTTTT
CDR3 length: 15; J gene: TRBJ2-3; clone size: .; V gene: TRBV19; D gene: TRBD2; CDR3 protein: CASSLPGGPTDTQYF; CDR3 DNA: TGTGCCAGTAGTCTACCGGGAGGGCCTACAGATACGCAGTATTTT
CDR3 length: 14; J gene: TRBJ1-2; clone size: .; V gene: TRBV6-4; D gene: .; CDR3 protein: CASSQTANNYGYTF; CDR3 DNA: TGTGCCAGCAGTCAAACAGCAAATAACTATGGCTACACCTTC
CDR3 length: 16; J gene: TRBJ2-3; clone size: .; V gene: TRBV25-1; D gene: TRBD2; CDR3 protein: CASRGTSGALRDTQYF; CDR3 DNA: TGTGCCAGCAGAGGGACTAGCGGGGCCCTAAGAGATACGCAGTATTTT
CDR3 length: 18; J gene: TRBJ2-2; clone size: .; V gene: TRBV4-1; D gene: TRBD1; CDR3 protein: CASSQDFKGAVTTGELFF; CDR3 DNA: TGCGCCAGCAGCCAAGATTTTAAGGGGGCGGTCACAACCGGGGAGCTGTTTTTT
CDR3 length: 16; J gene: TRBJ2-3; clone size: .; V gene: TRBV11-3; D gene: TRBD1; CDR3 protein: CASSFLTGGNADTQYF; CDR3 DNA: TGTGCCAGCAGCTTCTTGACAGGGGGAAACGCAGATACGCAGTATTTT
CDR3 length: 12; J gene: TRBJ2-3; clone size: once; V gene: TRBV7-8; D gene: .; CDR3 protein: CASSSNTDTQYF; CDR3 DNA: TGTGCCAGCAGCTCCAACACAGATACGCAGTATTTT
CDR3 length: 15; J gene: TRBJ1-5; clone size: .; V gene: TRBV9; D gene: TRBD1; CDR3 protein: CASSVGGQFNQPQHF; CDR3 DNA: TGTGCCAGCAGCGTAGGGGGACAGTTCAATCAGCCCCAGCATTTT
CDR3 length: 15; J gene: TRBJ2-7; clone size: .; V gene: TRBV7-9; D gene: TRBD2; CDR3 protein: CASSFGGGTTYEQYF; CDR3 DNA: TGTGCCAGCAGCTTCGGCGGGGGGACGACCTACGAGCAGTACTTC
CDR3 length: 15; J gene: TRBJ1-1; clone size: .; V gene: TRBV6-1; D gene: TRBD1; CDR3 protein: CASPGRGRRGTEAFF; CDR3 DNA: TGTGCCAGCCCGGGAAGGGGGCGGCGGGGCACTGAAGCTTTCTTT
CDR3 length: 14; J gene: TRBJ2-5; clone size: .; V gene: TRBV30; D gene: TRBD2; CDR3 protein: CAWRRTSGGETQYF; CDR3 DNA: TGTGCCTGGCGTCGTACTAGCGGGGGAGAGACCCAGTACTTC
CDR3 length: 15; J gene: TRBJ2-7; clone size: .; V gene: TRBV7-8; D gene: TRBD2; CDR3 protein: CASRQAGGIFDEQYF; CDR3 DNA: TGTGCCAGCAGGCAAGCGGGGGGAATATTCGACGAGCAGTACTTC
CDR3 length: 15; J gene: TRBJ2-1; clone size: .; V gene: TRBV5-6; D gene: TRBD2; CDR3 protein: CASRSGLAGGDEQFF; CDR3 DNA: TGTGCCAGCAGATCCGGACTAGCGGGGGGCGATGAGCAGTTCTTC
CDR3 length: 18; J gene: TRBJ2-1; clone size: .; V gene: TRBV5-6; D gene: .; CDR3 protein: CASSFGRSIRESYNEQFF; CDR3 DNA: TGTGCCAGCAGCTTTGGGCGATCCATTCGGGAATCTTACAATGAGCAGTTCTTC